A selection of T cell receptor beta chains follows, all from one sample in a study of blood T cell repertoires in COVID-19. Repertoires were generated with immunoSEQ multiplex PCR, while TCRdb's copy carries only in-frame clones and drops some. The sample comprises tens of thousands of clones, about 90% of which are singletons, and about 9.4% rests with the top ten. Sequenced material: peripheral blood. Every receptor here comes from a human donor in a cohort sampled during active COVID-19. The CDR3 runs from the conserved cysteine through the conserved F or W. D genes are given only for firm matches. For some rows the clone size is stated as once, few or many, or as a class when expanded; others skip it.

J: TRBJ1-1
V: TRBV12-5
D: NA
size: once
DNA: TGTGCTAGTGGTTTGGCCCACATCACCCTCCTCATGAACACTGAAGCTTTCTTT
CDR3: CASGLAHITLLMNTEAFF

J: TRBJ1-5
V: TRBV10-3
D: NA
size: NA
DNA: TGTGCCATCAGTGAGGGGGCGAGCAATCAGCCCCAGCATTTT
CDR3: CAISEGASNQPQHF

J: TRBJ2-3
V: TRBV19
D: TRBD2
size: NA
DNA: TGTGCCAGTAGCAATGGCCCTGGGACTAGCGGCACAGATACGCAGTATTTT
CDR3: CASSNGPGTSGTDTQYF

J: TRBJ1-3
V: TRBV6-5
D: TRBD1
size: NA
DNA: TGTGCCAGCAGTTACGACAGGGGCGATGGAAACACCATATATTTT
CDR3: CASSYDRGDGNTIYF

J: TRBJ2-5
V: TRBV7-7
D: TRBD2
size: NA
DNA: TGTGCCAGCAGCTTGTCCCCCCCTGGGAGGGCTGGAGGGGAGACCCAGTACTTC
CDR3: CASSLSPPGRAGGETQYF

J: TRBJ1-1
V: TRBV7-9
D: TRBD1
size: few
DNA: TGTGCCAGCAGCCAGGATCCAACTCGGGACAGGGAAGCTTTCTTT
CDR3: CASSQDPTRDREAFF

J: TRBJ2-2
V: TRBV7-9
D: TRBD1
size: NA
DNA: TGTGCCAGCAGCTTAGAAGGGGGCAGCACCGGGGAGCTGTTTTTT
CDR3: CASSLEGGSTGELFF

J: TRBJ1-2
V: TRBV6-5
D: TRBD1
size: NA
DNA: TGTGCCAGCAGGCCGGGACAGGCAGTTGCTGGCTACACCTTC
CDR3: CASRPGQAVAGYTF

J: TRBJ1-3
V: TRBV18
D: NA
size: NA
DNA: TGTGCCAGCTCACCGGAGTCAAGGGGAAACACCATATATTTT
CDR3: CASSPESRGNTIYF

J: TRBJ1-5
V: TRBV21-1
D: NA
size: NA
DNA: TGTGCCAGCAGCAAAGTTAAGGGGCCTGGCAATCAGCCCCAGCATTTT
CDR3: CASSKVKGPGNQPQHF

J: TRBJ2-5
V: TRBV6-5
D: NA
size: NA
DNA: TGTGCCAGCAGAGCAGGGTCCCAAGAGACCCAGTACTTC
CDR3: CASRAGSQETQYF

J: TRBJ1-6
V: TRBV6-5
D: NA
size: NA
DNA: TGTGCCAGCAGTAGTTTCCAGGGCCTTAATTCACCCCTCCACTTT
CDR3: CASSSFQGLNSPLHF

J: TRBJ1-2
V: TRBV6-5
D: NA
size: NA
DNA: TGTGCCAGCAGTCGGGACATCTATGGCTACACCTTC
CDR3: CASSRDIYGYTF

J: TRBJ2-7
V: TRBV12-3/TRBV12-4
D: NA
size: NA
DNA: TGTGCCAGCAGCCTGAAAGCGCGGGACGAGCAGTACTTC
CDR3: CASSLKARDEQYF

J: TRBJ1-2
V: TRBV7-2
D: TRBD1
size: NA
DNA: TGTGCCAGCAGCTCCGGACAGGGAAGCTACACCTTC
CDR3: CASSSGQGSYTF

J: TRBJ2-7
V: TRBV2
D: TRBD1
size: NA
DNA: TGTGCCAGCGAGGAGACAGGGTTTCGCGAGCAGTACTTC
CDR3: CASEETGFREQYF

J: TRBJ1-2
V: TRBV2
D: NA
size: few
DNA: TGTGCCAGCAGTCCCGAGTCTGGCTATGGCTACACCTTC
CDR3: CASSPESGYGYTF

J: TRBJ1-3
V: TRBV19
D: TRBD1
size: NA
DNA: TGTGCCAGTAGAAGGACAGGTTTCTCTGGAAACACCATATATTTT
CDR3: CASRRTGFSGNTIYF

J: TRBJ2-7
V: TRBV6-5
D: NA
size: NA
DNA: TGTGCCAGCAGTCGCTCCCCTGGGAGTCCTTACGAGCAGTACTTC
CDR3: CASSRSPGSPYEQYF

J: TRBJ2-3
V: TRBV12-3/TRBV12-4
D: NA
size: NA
DNA: TGTGCCAGCAGTCACACAGATACGCAGTATTTT
CDR3: CASSHTDTQYF

J: TRBJ2-5
V: TRBV3-1/TRBV3-2
D: NA
size: NA
DNA: TGTGCCAGCAGCCAAGAGGGGCTAGGTCATGAGACCCAGTACTTC
CDR3: CASSQEGLGHETQYF

J: TRBJ2-5
V: TRBV6-6
D: NA
size: NA
DNA: TGTGCCAGCAGTTACCCCCAGGGAGGAGAGACCCAGTACTTC
CDR3: CASSYPQGGETQYF

J: TRBJ2-7
V: TRBV11-2
D: TRBD2
size: NA
DNA: TGTGCCAGCAGCCCACCGCCTACTAGCGGGGGCTCCTACGAGCAGTACTTC
CDR3: CASSPPPTSGGSYEQYF

J: TRBJ1-3
V: TRBV6-1
D: NA
size: NA
DNA: TGTGCCAGCAGTGATTTGATGCCAGGGCCGCGAGGAAACACCATATATTTT
CDR3: CASSDLMPGPRGNTIYF

J: TRBJ1-2
V: TRBV24-1
D: TRBD1
size: once
DNA: TGTGCCACCAGTGATGCGACAGGGAACTATGGCTACACCTTC
CDR3: CATSDATGNYGYTF

J: TRBJ2-7
V: TRBV2
D: NA
size: NA
DNA: TGTGCCAGCAGCGATAGAGCCGGTTCCATGCAGTACTTC
CDR3: CASSDRAGSMQYF

J: TRBJ2-7
V: TRBV6-7
D: NA
size: few
DNA: TGTGCCAGTTCCTCGGTCCTACCCTACGAGCAGTACTTC
CDR3: CASSSVLPYEQYF

J: TRBJ2-5
V: TRBV10-1
D: TRBD2
size: NA
DNA: TGCGCCAGCAGTGAGAGCCTAGCGGGCTCCCAAGAGACCCAGTACTTC
CDR3: CASSESLAGSQETQYF

J: TRBJ1-6
V: TRBV19
D: TRBD1
size: NA
DNA: TGTGCCAGCCAGGACAGGGAGGGCTCACCCCTCCACTTT
CDR3: CASQDREGSPLHF

J: TRBJ2-1
V: TRBV6-5
D: TRBD1
size: NA
DNA: TGTGCCAGCAGACCTGGACAGGGGTCTAGCATTGAGCAGTTCTTC
CDR3: CASRPGQGSSIEQFF

J: TRBJ1-3
V: TRBV6-1
D: TRBD1
size: NA
DNA: TGTGCCAGCAGTGACCGGACAGGGCTGAGCAGTGGAAACACCATATATTTT
CDR3: CASSDRTGLSSGNTIYF

J: TRBJ2-7
V: TRBV7-2
D: TRBD2
size: NA
DNA: TGTGCCAGCAGCCAAGGACTAGCGCGCTACGAGCAGTACTTC
CDR3: CASSQGLARYEQYF

J: TRBJ1-1
V: TRBV19
D: NA
size: NA
DNA: TGTGCCAGTAGTATAGTTGGTCTCGCGGAGAACACTGAAGCTTTCTTT
CDR3: CASSIVGLAENTEAFF

J: TRBJ1-1
V: TRBV6-6
D: TRBD1
size: once
DNA: TGTGCCAGCAGAGACAGGGCCCCTCTGAACACTGAAGCTTTCTTT
CDR3: CASRDRAPLNTEAFF

J: TRBJ2-7
V: TRBV7-8
D: NA
size: once
DNA: TGTGCCAGCAGCTTAGTTGGGGGAGGATTGGACGAGCAGTACTTC
CDR3: CASSLVGGGLDEQYF

J: TRBJ1-1
V: TRBV11-2
D: NA
size: NA
DNA: TGTGCCAGCAGCTTAGGGGGGACAAGGAACACTGAAGCTTTCTTT
CDR3: CASSLGGTRNTEAFF

J: TRBJ2-3
V: TRBV6-1
D: TRBD2
size: NA
DNA: TGTGCCAGCAGTGGAAGCCCGTTCCTAGCGGGGGGCCGGAGCACAGATACGCAGTATTTT
CDR3: CASSGSPFLAGGRSTDTQYF

J: TRBJ2-2
V: TRBV30
D: TRBD2
size: NA
DNA: TGTGCCTCCAAGGGGACTAGCGGGGACGGGGAGCTGTTTTTT
CDR3: CASKGTSGDGELFF

J: TRBJ1-3
V: TRBV12-5
D: TRBD1
size: few
DNA: TGTGCTAGTGGTTTAACAGGGGGCTCTGGAAACACCATATATTTT
CDR3: CASGLTGGSGNTIYF

J: TRBJ2-1
V: TRBV5-5
D: TRBD2
size: NA
DNA: TGTGCCAGCAGCTCCTTAGCGGGGGGGCACAATGAGCAGTTCTTC
CDR3: CASSSLAGGHNEQFF

J: TRBJ2-7
V: TRBV7-8
D: NA
size: NA
DNA: TGTGCCAGCAGCTTAGCCAGGTCCGGGGAAGAGCAGTACTTC
CDR3: CASSLARSGEEQYF

J: TRBJ1-1
V: TRBV18
D: TRBD1
size: NA
DNA: TGTGCCAGCTCACCAGGGACAGTTGAAGCTTTCTTT
CDR3: CASSPGTVEAFF

J: TRBJ2-7
V: TRBV5-1
D: TRBD1
size: once
DNA: TGCGCCAGCACAGGACAGGGGGTATCCTACGAGCAGTACTTC
CDR3: CASTGQGVSYEQYF

J: TRBJ1-2
V: TRBV7-8
D: TRBD1
size: NA
DNA: TGTGCCAGCAGTCGACAGGGCTATGGCTACACCTTC
CDR3: CASSRQGYGYTF

J: TRBJ2-1
V: TRBV29-1
D: NA
size: NA
DNA: TGCAGCGTTGTAACAGGGTTGAATGAGCAGTTCTTC
CDR3: CSVVTGLNEQFF

J: TRBJ1-6
V: TRBV6-5
D: TRBD1
size: NA
DNA: TGTGCCAGCAGTTACTCGGGACAGGGAAGCCTTTCACCCCTCCACTTT
CDR3: CASSYSGQGSLSPLHF

J: TRBJ1-4
V: TRBV19
D: NA
size: NA
DNA: TGTGCCAGTAGTCCCCCGGCAGGGATTAATGAAAAACTGTTTTTT
CDR3: CASSPPAGINEKLFF